This T cell receptor (beta chain) was sequenced during a study of blood T cell repertoires in COVID-19. Study context: Italy, Spain and the United States were the sources of the convalescent and acute COVID-19 samples. In each case, the material was cDNA or gDNA derived from T cells, B-cell-depleted T cells, or PBMCs.

The CDR3 is made up of 16 amino acids. Trimming pared 3 bases from V and 5 bases from J, leaving 18 bases between. CDR1 is SGHTA, CDR2 FQGNSA, per germline. Authors' data handling: Scientists estimated how many nucleated cells there were by amplifying reference gene primers. Method: immunoSEQ multiplex PCR; TCRdb's copy keeps in-frame clones and lacks some. V, J and clone size were drawn from that table, and D and trimming were deduced from the DNA. The data contain 210,000 or so clones, approximately 81% of them singletons. The source material was peripheral blood. This receptor was taken from an elderly woman with acute or convalescent COVID-19. The gene calls are TRBV7-2 and TRBJ2-3; weak D call: TRBD2 (5 bases). CDR3 residues: CASSFTLVLIGDTQYF. The DNA of the CDR3 is TGTGCCAGCAGCTTTACACTAGTCCTCATCGGAGATACGCAGTATTTT. The full variable domain, with the rest looked up from reference TRBV7-2 and TRBJ2-3, is GAGVSQSPSNKVTEKGKDVELRCDPISGHTALYWYRQSLGQGLEFLIYFQGNSAPDKSGLPSDRFSAERTGGSVSTLTIQRTQQEDSAVYLCASSFTLVLIGDTQYFGPGTRLTVL.